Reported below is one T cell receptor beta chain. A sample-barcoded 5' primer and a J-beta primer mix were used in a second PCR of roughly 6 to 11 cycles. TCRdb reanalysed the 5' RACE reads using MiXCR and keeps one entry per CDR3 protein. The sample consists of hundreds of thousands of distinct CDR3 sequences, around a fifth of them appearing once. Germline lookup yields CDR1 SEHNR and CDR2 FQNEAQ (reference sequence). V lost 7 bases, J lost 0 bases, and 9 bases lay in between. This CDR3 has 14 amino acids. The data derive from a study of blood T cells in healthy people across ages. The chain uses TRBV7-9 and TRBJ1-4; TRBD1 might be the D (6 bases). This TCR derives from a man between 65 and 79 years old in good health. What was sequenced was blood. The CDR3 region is CASTRTATNEKLFF. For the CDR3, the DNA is TGTGCCAGCACCCGGACAGCAACTAATGAAAAACTGTTTTTT.